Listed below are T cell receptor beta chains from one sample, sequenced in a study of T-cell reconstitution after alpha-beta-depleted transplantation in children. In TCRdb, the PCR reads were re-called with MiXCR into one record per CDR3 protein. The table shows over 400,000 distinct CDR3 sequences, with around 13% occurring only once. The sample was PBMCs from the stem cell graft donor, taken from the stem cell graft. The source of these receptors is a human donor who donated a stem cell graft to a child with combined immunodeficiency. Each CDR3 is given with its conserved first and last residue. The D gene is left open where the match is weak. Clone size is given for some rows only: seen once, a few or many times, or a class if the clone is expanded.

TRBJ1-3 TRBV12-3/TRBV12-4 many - CASSPGRKNTIYF TGTGCCAGCAGCCCGGGAAGGAAAAACACCATATATTTT
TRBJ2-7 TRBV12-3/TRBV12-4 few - CASSLGGGATYEQYF TGTGCCAGCAGTTTAGGAGGGGGGGCCACCTACGAGCAGTACTTC
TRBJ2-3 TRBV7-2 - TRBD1 CASSFPRGRNTQYF TGTGCCAGCAGCTTTCCCAGGGGGCGGAATACGCAGTATTTT
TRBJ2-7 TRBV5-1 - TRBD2 CASSPSGMYEQYF TGCGCCAGCAGCCCTAGCGGGATGTACGAGCAGTACTTC
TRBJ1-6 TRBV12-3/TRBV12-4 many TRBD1 CASSLGQGAGGSPLHF TGTGCCAGTAGTCTAGGACAGGGGGCAGGCGGTTCACCCCTCCACTTT
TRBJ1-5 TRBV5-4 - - CASSLGVSRDQPQHF TGTGCCAGCAGCTTGGGTGTAAGCAGGGATCAGCCCCAGCATTTT
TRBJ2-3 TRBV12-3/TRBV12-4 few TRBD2 CASSSGGRRDTQYF TGTGCCAGCAGCTCGGGGGGGCGGAGGGATACGCAGTATTTT
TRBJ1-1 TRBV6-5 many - CASTAGSEAFF TGTGCCAGCACTGCAGGGTCTGAAGCTTTCTTT
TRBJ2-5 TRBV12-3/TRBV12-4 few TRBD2 CASSNGRGGETQYF TGTGCCAGCAGCAACGGGAGGGGCGGAGAGACCCAGTACTTC
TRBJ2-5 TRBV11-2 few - CASSLGGVRQETQYF TGTGCCAGCAGCTTAGGAGGGGTCCGTCAAGAGACCCAGTACTTC
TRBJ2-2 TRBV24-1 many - CATSDPTKNTGELFF TGTGCCACCAGTGATCCGACCAAGAACACCGGGGAGCTGTTTTTT
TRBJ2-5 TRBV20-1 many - CSAREGGRQETQYF TGCAGTGCTAGAGAAGGGGGAAGACAAGAGACCCAGTACTTC
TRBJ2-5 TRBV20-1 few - CSASQGTWYSGETQYF TGCAGTGCTAGTCAGGGGACCTGGTACTCAGGGGAGACCCAGTACTTC
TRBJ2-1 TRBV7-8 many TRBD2 CASSLTSGRVGNEQFF TGTGCCAGCAGCTTGACTAGCGGGAGGGTGGGGAATGAGCAGTTCTTC
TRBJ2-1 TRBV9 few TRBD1 CASSPRGTGGTRDEQFF TGTGCCAGCAGCCCAAGAGGGACAGGGGGCACACGGGATGAGCAGTTCTTC
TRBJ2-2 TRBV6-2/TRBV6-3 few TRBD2 CASSYSRLAGVRTGELFF TGTGCCAGCAGTTACTCTCGACTAGCGGGAGTTCGGACCGGGGAGCTGTTTTTT
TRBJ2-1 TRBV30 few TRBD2 CAWSVRTSGTSNEQFF TGTGCCTGGAGTGTACGGACTAGCGGGACGAGCAATGAGCAGTTCTTC
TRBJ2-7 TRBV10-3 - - CAISEGVSVLYEQYF TGTGCCATCAGTGAGGGAGTGTCTGTACTCTACGAGCAGTACTTC
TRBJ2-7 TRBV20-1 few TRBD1 CSASGRDRGTYEQYF TGCAGTGCATCCGGCCGGGACAGAGGGACCTACGAGCAGTACTTC
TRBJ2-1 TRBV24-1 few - CATSDFNAGGDLQFF TGTGCCACCAGTGATTTTAATGCCGGAGGGGATCTACAGTTCTTC
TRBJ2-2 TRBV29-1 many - CSVTRDTNTGELFF TGCAGCGTTACCCGGGACACAAACACCGGGGAGCTGTTTTTT
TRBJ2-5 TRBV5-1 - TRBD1 CASSIRDSLQETQYF TGCGCCAGCAGCATCCGGGACAGCCTCCAAGAGACCCAGTACTTC
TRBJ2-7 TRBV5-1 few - CASSMGSSYEQYF TGCGCCAGCAGTATGGGCAGCTCCTACGAGCAGTACTTC
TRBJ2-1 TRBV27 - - CASSPAVRVEQFF TGTGCCAGCAGTCCCGCCGTCCGGGTCGAGCAGTTCTTC
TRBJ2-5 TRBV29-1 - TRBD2 CSVLGLAGRYQETQYF TGCAGCGTTCTAGGACTAGCGGGGAGGTACCAAGAGACCCAGTACTTC
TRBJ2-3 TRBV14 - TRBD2 CASSQIRGRTSTDTQYF TGTGCCAGCAGCCAAATCCGCGGGAGGACTAGCACAGATACGCAGTATTTT
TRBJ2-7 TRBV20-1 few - CSARPNGGYYEQYF TGCAGTGCGCGACCTAATGGGGGATACTACGAGCAGTACTTC
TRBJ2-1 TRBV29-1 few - CSVQELTYNEQFF TGCAGCGTTCAGGAACTTACCTACAATGAGCAGTTCTTC
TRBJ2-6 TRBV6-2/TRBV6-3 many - CASSYGSSGANVLTF TGTGCCAGCAGTTACGGGAGTTCTGGGGCCAACGTCCTGACTTTC
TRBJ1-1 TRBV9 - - CASSTRWGTEAFF TGTGCCAGCAGCACCCGGTGGGGCACTGAAGCTTTCTTT
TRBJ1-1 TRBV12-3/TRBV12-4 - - CASSFSVGDTEAFF TGTGCCAGCAGTTTTTCAGTCGGGGACACTGAAGCTTTCTTT
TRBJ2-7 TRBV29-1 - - CSVEVSVDEQYF TGCAGCGTTGAAGTGTCGGTCGACGAGCAGTACTTC
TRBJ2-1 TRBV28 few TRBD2 CASSPWTSGEEGEQFF TGTGCCAGCAGTCCTTGGACTAGCGGGGAGGAGGGTGAGCAGTTCTTC
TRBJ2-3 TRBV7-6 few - CASSSRLGSTRDTQYF TGTGCCAGCAGCTCGCGACTCGGAAGCACGAGAGATACGCAGTATTTT
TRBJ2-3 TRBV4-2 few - CASSQAVGTDTQYF TGTGCCAGCAGCCAAGCCGTCGGCACAGATACGCAGTATTTT
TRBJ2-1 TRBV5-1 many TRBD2 CASSLGLAGGHNEQFF TGCGCCAGCAGCCTGGGACTAGCGGGGGGGCACAATGAGCAGTTCTTC
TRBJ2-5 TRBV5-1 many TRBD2 CASSLLASGELLQETQYF TGCGCCAGCAGCTTGTTAGCTAGCGGTGAACTCCTCCAAGAGACCCAGTACTTC
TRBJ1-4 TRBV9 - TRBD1 CASSGQGFGEKLFF TGTGCCAGCAGCGGACAGGGGTTCGGGGAAAAACTGTTTTTT
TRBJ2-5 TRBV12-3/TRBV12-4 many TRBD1 CASSTPRQGVGETQYF TGTGCCAGCAGTACCCCCCGACAGGGAGTTGGAGAGACCCAGTACTTC
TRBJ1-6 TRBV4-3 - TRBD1 CASSPQTRTGPNSPLHF TGCGCCAGCAGCCCCCAAACCAGGACAGGTCCAAATTCACCCCTCCACTTT
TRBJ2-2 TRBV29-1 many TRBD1 CSAGTGITGELFF TGCAGCGCCGGGACAGGGATCACCGGGGAGCTGTTTTTT
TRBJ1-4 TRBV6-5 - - CASSSPGATNEKLFF TGTGCCAGCAGTTCCCCCGGAGCAACTAATGAAAAACTGTTTTTT